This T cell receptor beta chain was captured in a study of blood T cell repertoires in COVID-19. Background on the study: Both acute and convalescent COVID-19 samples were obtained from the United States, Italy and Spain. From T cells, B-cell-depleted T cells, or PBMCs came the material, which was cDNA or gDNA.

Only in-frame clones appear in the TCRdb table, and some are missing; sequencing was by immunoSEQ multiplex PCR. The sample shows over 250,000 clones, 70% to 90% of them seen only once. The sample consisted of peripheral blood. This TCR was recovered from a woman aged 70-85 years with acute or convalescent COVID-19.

The CDR3 nucleotides read TGTGCCAGCAGTTTATTGGGGAGGGCTGAGCAGTTCTTC. Translated, it gives CASSLLGRAEQFF. The chain is built from TRBV27 and TRBJ2-1; 7 positions match TRBD2. The germline V gene encodes CDR1 MNHEY and CDR2 SMNVEV (reference sequence). After removal of 1 base from V and 9 bases from J, the junction contained 3 bases not matched to a gene. The CDR3 extends over 13 amino acids.